A single sample gave rise to the 20 T cell receptor beta chains below, sequenced in a study of T cells in Graves' hyperthyroidism and ophthalmopathy. Amplified regions were TCR beta CDR3 sequences from RNA transcripts. A first-round RT-PCR of the TCR CDR3 used the HTBI primer set. TCRdb used MiXCR to reprocess the multiplex PCR reads, holding one entry per CDR3 protein. This table holds 350,000 to 450,000 distinct CDR3 sequences, roughly 15% found once. The sample comprised blood. These TCRs come from a woman aged 25-40 years with Graves' hyperthyroidism that later progressed to Graves' ophthalmopathy.

This clonotype was observed at least ten times. The chain links TRBV28 to TRBJ1-2, with 7 bases identical to TRBD1. Germline V gives CDR1 MDHEN, CDR2 SYDVKM. The length of the CDR3 is 15 residues. V trimming: 5 bases; J trimming: 6 bases; junction bases outside the gene matches: 12. CDR3 nucleotides: TGTGCCAGCAGTAAAAAGTTGACAGGGAGTCATGGCTACACCTTC. It specifies CASSKKLTGSHGYTF.

This clonotype was counted at least ten times. The rearrangement uses TRBV19 and TRBJ2-1, with D tentatively TRBD1 or TRBD2 (5 bases each). The CDR3 is 20 residues long. CDR1 LNHDA and CDR2 SQIVND come from the germline V gene (reference sequence). The ends were cut back, 1 base at V and 5 bases at J, with 27 bases in the middle. The CDR3 region is CASSIVRGSRRSGLDNEQFF. The CDR3 DNA reads as TGTGCCAGTAGTATAGTTCGGGGCTCGAGGAGGTCAGGTCTCGACAATGAGCAGTTCTTC.

The table lists this clonotype with many counts. The genes are TRBV20-1 and TRBJ2-1, with 8 bases that match TRBD2. Unmatched junction bases numbered 3, after V lost 4 bases and J lost 1 base. In germline, CDR1 is DFQATT, CDR2 SNEGSKA (reference sequence). The CDR3 sequence is 14 residues long. In nucleotides, the CDR3 is TGCAGTGCTACACCTAGCGGGTCCTACAATGAGCAGTTCTTC. This encodes CSATPSGSYNEQFF.

This clonotype was seen a single time. This may be a read error: a much more frequent sequence differs by one nucleotide. V and J are TRBV9 and TRBJ2-7; TRBD1 is a possible D gene (6 bases). CDR1 SGDLS and CDR2 YYNGEE come from the germline V gene. The CDR3 spans 12 residues. The CDR3 here is CANSEQGYEQYF. The CDR3 nucleotides are TGTGCCAACAGCGAACAGGGCTACGAGCAGTACTTC.

This clonotype has only a few counts. V usage is TRBV5-1 and J usage is TRBJ1-2; 10 positions agree with TRBD1. V trimming: 0 bases; J trimming: 3 bases; junction bases outside the gene matches: 2. This CDR3 has 15 residues. Germline CDR1 and CDR2: SGHRS and YFSETQ. The CDR3 region has the DNA TGCGCCAGCAGCTTGGCCGGACAGGGGGACTATGGCTACACCTTC. This sequence encodes CASSLAGQGDYGYTF. The whole variable domain, remainder taken from reference TRBV5-1 and TRBJ1-2, is KAGVTQTPRYLIKTRGQQVTLSCSPISGHRSVSWYQQTPGQGLQFLFEYFSETQRNKGNFPGRFSGRQFSNSRSEMNVSTLELGDSALYLCASSLAGQGDYGYTFGSGTRLTVV.

This clonotype was detected only a few times. A junction boundary mismatches the germline segment, possibly from a read error. The chain joins TRBV6-2 or TRBV6-3 to TRBJ2-5; D uncertain. CDR1 and CDR2 from the germline V gene are MNHEY and SVGEGT. The CDR3 is 12 amino acids. The CDR3 DNA is TGTGCCAGCAGCCTGGAACCCCCGATGCTTAACTTC. Its translation is CASSLEPPMLNF.

This clonotype has a count of ten or more. V is TRBV2 and J is TRBJ2-7; no clear D gene. The CDR3 length is 11 residues. CDR1 SNHLY and CDR2 FYNNEI come from the germline V gene. V dropped 10 bases and J dropped 5 bases, with 12 bases sitting between them. CDR3 region: CATSSFDEQYF. CDR3 coding DNA: TGTGCCACCTCCTCGTTCGACGAGCAGTACTTC. Looking up the rest from reference TRBV2 and TRBJ2-7 gives the full variable domain: EPEVTQTPSHQVTQMGQEVILRCVPISNHLYFYWYRQILGQKVEFLVSFYNNEISEKSEIFDDQFSVERPDGSNFTLKIRSTKLEDSAMYFCATSSFDEQYFGPGTRLTVT.

J is TRBJ2-5 and V is TRBV5-1, with D uncertain. Trimming removed 2 bases at V and 2 bases at J, with 10 bases between. This CDR3 has 14 residues. Germline V CDR1 and CDR2: SGHRS, YFSETQ. CDR3 amino acids: CASSFGRLQETQYF. CDR3 nucleotide sequence: TGCGCCAGCAGCTTTGGCAGGCTACAAGAGACCCAGTACTTC.

This clonotype was recorded many times. V usage is TRBV18 and J usage is TRBJ2-1; D is perhaps TRBD1 or TRBD2 (5 bases each). Germline V gene sequence: CDR1 KGHSH, CDR2 LQKENI. CDR3 length: 18 residues. The V gene lost 0 bases and the J gene lost 7 bases, with 22 bases spanning the gap. The DNA of the CDR3 is TGTGCCAGCTCACCACCGAATTCCCCATCGGGGACCGGGAATGAGCAGTTCTTC. This translates into CASSPPNSPSGTGNEQFF.

This clonotype was seen once. The rearrangement uses TRBV4-1 and TRBJ1-3, with 10 bases aligning to TRBD1. This CDR3 is 20 amino acids long. Germline CDR1 and CDR2: MGHRA and YSYEKL. V shed 1 base, J shed 2 bases, and the junction held 14 bases outside the gene matches. The CDR3 here is CASSQAQWGQGMLTGNTIYF. The CDR3 DNA is TGCGCCAGCAGCCAAGCCCAATGGGGACAGGGGATGTTGACTGGAAACACCATATATTTT.

V is TRBV18 and J is TRBJ2-1; 10 bases fit TRBD2. Trimming took 6 bases from V and 1 from J; bases not matched to a gene: 6. Germline V gene lookup returns CDR1 KGHSH and CDR2 LQKENI. The CDR3 spans 16 residues. The CDR3 bases are TGTGCCAGCTCTCCTAGCGGGAGTCTTTCCTACAATGAGCAGTTCTTC. It codes for CASSPSGSLSYNEQFF. Using reference TRBV18 and TRBJ2-1 for the parts outside the CDR3, the full variable domain is NAGVMQNPRHLVRRRGQEARLRCSPMKGHSHVYWYRQLPEEGLKFMVYLQKENIIDESGMPKERFSAEFPKEGPSILRIQQVVRGDSAAYFCASSPSGSLSYNEQFFGPGTRLTVL.

Notes on this clonotype: A much larger clone sits a single nucleotide away, making a read error possible. This chain connects TRBV20-1 to TRBJ1-2; 12 bases match TRBD1. The CDR3 extends over 17 amino acids. CDR1 is DFQATT and CDR2 is SNEGSKA in the germline V gene (reference sequence). For the CDR3, the DNA is TGCAGTGCTAGAGATCCCGGGACAGGGGGCGACCTCTATGGCTGCACCTTC. This codes for CSARDPGTGGDLYGCTF.

This clonotype has ten or more counts. The rearrangement uses TRBV12-3 or TRBV12-4 and TRBJ2-1; the D is unclear. The CDR3 consists of 13 residues. V lost 3 bases and J lost 8, with 11 bases in between. CDR3 nucleotide sequence: TGTGCCAGCAGTTTCCGGCAGGAAGATGAGCAGTTCTTC. It yields the protein CASSFRQEDEQFF.

Ten or more counts support this clonotype. This chain connects TRBV19 to TRBJ1-1; D gene ambiguous. This CDR3 region has 13 residues. V dropped 5 bases and J dropped 1 base, with 8 bases sitting between them. The germline CDR1 and CDR2 sequences are LNHDA and SQIVND (reference sequence). The CDR3 nucleotides read TGTGCCAGTAGTCGGGTTGAGAACACTGAAGCTTTCTTT. This gives the protein CASSRVENTEAFF.

This clonotype was found many times. Germline is not matched at one junction end, which may reflect a read error. V gene TRBV5-1 combines with J gene TRBJ2-1; 8 nucleotides align to TRBD2. There are 13 residues in the CDR3. In germline, CDR1 is SGHRS, CDR2 YFSETQ. In DNA, the CDR3 is TGTGCCAGCAGCTTAGGACTAGCTAATGAGCAGTTCTTC. Translated: CASSLGLANEQFF. Drawing the rest from reference TRBV5-1 and TRBJ2-1, the complete variable domain is KAGVTQTPRYLIKTRGQQVTLSCSPISGHRSVSWYQQTPGQGLQFLFEYFSETQRNKGNFPGRFSGRQFSNSRSEMNVSTLELGDSALYLCASSLGLANEQFFGPGTRLTVL.

This clonotype was recorded at least ten times. The V gene is TRBV6-6, the J gene TRBJ2-2, with TRBD1 identical over 7 bases. Germline V gene lookup returns CDR1 MNHNY and CDR2 SVGAGI (reference sequence). J gave up 6 bases and V 2 bases, and 12 bases lay outside the gene matches. The CDR3 has 17 amino acids. CDR3 sequence reads: CASSYVSFKQGPGELFF. In DNA, the CDR3 is TGTGCCAGCAGTTACGTATCCTTCAAACAGGGGCCCGGGGAGCTGTTTTTT.

V is TRBV28 and J is TRBJ2-3; D possibly corresponds to TRBD2 (5 bases). From germline, CDR1 is MDHEN and CDR2 SYDVKM. This CDR3 has 15 residues. With 6 bases removed from V and 4 bases from J, the gap between germline ends came to 17 bases. As DNA, the CDR3 is TGTGCCAGCAGCCTCCAGTGGCGGGTGTCAGATACGCAGTATTTT. Its protein is CASSLQWRVSDTQYF.

This clonotype was seen at least ten times. The V and J genes are TRBV29-1 and TRBJ2-3; 13 nucleotides line up with TRBD2. Per the germline V gene, CDR1 is SQVTM and CDR2 is ANQGSEA. This CDR3 has 17 amino acids. The ends lost 5 bases at V and 2 bases at J; junction bases unmatched: 10. CDR3 sequence (DNA): TGCAGCGTTACAGGACTAGCGGGAGAGGGCTTCACAGATACGCAGTATTTT. It codes for CSVTGLAGEGFTDTQYF.

This clonotype has a count of ten or more. V usage is TRBV14 and J usage is TRBJ2-5; 14 bases are shared with TRBD2. Germline V lookup: CDR1 SGHDN, CDR2 FVKESK. CDR3 length: 14 amino acids. Trimming cost V 4 bases and J 12 bases; bases outside gene matches: 7. The CDR3 loop is CASSLGTSGRLKYF. The CDR3 DNA is TGTGCCAGCAGCCTCGGGACTAGCGGGAGACTTAAGTACTTC.

This clonotype was recorded many times. The V and J genes are TRBV5-1 and TRBJ2-7, with TRBD1 matching 7 bases. This CDR3 is built from 16 residues. In germline, CDR1 is SGHRS, CDR2 YFSETQ. The V and J ends lost 3 bases and 6 bases, in that order; junction bases with no gene match: 15. The CDR3 region has the DNA TGCGCCAGCAGCTCCCCACAAACCGGGACAGCATTCGAGCAGTACTTC. Its protein product is CASSSPQTGTAFEQYF. The variable domain in full, with the rest retrieved from reference TRBV5-1 and TRBJ2-7, is KAGVTQTPRYLIKTRGQQVTLSCSPISGHRSVSWYQQTPGQGLQFLFEYFSETQRNKGNFPGRFSGRQFSNSRSEMNVSTLELGDSALYLCASSSPQTGTAFEQYFGPGTRLTVT.